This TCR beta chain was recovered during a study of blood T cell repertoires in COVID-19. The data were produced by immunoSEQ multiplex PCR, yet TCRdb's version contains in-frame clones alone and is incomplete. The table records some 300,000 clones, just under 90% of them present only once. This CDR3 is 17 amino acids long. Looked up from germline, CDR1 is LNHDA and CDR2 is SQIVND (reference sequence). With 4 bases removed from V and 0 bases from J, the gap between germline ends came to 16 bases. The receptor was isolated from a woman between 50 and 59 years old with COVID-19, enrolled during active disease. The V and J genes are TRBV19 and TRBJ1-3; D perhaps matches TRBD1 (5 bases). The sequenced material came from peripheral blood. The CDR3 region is CASSTPPGRYSGNTIYF. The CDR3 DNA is TGTGCCAGTAGTACCCCACCAGGGCGCTACTCTGGAAACACCATATATTTT.